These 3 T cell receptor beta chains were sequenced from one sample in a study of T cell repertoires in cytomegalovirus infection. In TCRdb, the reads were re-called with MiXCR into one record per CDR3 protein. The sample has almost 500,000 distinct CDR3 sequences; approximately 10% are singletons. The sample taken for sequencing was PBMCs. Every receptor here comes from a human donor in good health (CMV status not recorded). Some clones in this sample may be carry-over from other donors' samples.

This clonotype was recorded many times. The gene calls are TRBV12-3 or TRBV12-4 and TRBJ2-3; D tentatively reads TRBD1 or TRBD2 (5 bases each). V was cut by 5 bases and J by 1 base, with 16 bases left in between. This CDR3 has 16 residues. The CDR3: CASSPRGAERTDTQYF. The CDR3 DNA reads TGTGCCAGCAGTCCCCGGGGCGCGGAGCGCACAGATACGCAGTATTTT.

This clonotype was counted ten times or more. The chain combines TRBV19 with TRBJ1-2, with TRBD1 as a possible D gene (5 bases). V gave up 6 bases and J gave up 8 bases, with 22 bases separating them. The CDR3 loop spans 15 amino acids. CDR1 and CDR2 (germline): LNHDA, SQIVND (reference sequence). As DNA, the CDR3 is TGTGCCAGTAGCAATAGTTTCGGAGAGGGGAACGGCTACACCTTC. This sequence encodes CASSNSFGEGNGYTF.

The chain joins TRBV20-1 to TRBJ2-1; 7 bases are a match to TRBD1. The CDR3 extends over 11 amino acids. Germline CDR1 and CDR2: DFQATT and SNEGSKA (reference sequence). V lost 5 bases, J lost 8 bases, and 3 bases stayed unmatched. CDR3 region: CSAQDRDEQFF. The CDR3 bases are TGCAGTGCTCAAGACAGGGATGAGCAGTTCTTC.